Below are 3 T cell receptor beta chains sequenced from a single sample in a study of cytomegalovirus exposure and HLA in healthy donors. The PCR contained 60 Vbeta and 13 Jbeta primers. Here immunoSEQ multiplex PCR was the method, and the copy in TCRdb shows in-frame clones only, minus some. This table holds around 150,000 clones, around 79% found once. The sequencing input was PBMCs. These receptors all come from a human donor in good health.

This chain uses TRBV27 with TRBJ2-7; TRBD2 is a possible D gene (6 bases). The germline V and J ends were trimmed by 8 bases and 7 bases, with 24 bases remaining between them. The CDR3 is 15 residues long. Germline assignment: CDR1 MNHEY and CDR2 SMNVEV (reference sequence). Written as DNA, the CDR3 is TGTGCCAGCTCTAGTCCCCGAGACGGGACTTATGAGCAGTACTTC. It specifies CASSSPRDGTYEQYF.

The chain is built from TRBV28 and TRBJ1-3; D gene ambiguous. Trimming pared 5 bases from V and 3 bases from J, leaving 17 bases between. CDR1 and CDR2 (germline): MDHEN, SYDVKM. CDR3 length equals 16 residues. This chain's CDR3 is CASSPSFRQSGNTIYF. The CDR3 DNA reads TGTGCCAGCAGTCCAAGTTTCAGGCAGAGTGGAAACACCATATATTTT.

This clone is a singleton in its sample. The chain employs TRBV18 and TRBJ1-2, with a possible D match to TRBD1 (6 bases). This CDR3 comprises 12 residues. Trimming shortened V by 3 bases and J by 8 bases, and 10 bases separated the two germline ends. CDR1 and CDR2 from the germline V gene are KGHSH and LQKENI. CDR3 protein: CASSPQGNGYTF. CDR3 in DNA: TGTGCCAGCTCACCCCAGGGGAACGGCTACACCTTC.